This TCR beta chain was retrieved from a study of T cells in Graves' hyperthyroidism and ophthalmopathy. This clonotype was counted ten times or more. RNA transcripts served as the template for amplifying TCR beta CDR3 regions. A first-round RT-PCR of the TCR CDR3 used the HTBI primer set. One entry per CDR3 protein, called by TCRdb with MiXCR from the multiplex PCR reads. The sample lists 650,000 to 850,000 distinct CDR3 sequences, 18% seen once, with approximately 16% in the top ten. The PBMCs were sourced from fresh peripheral blood (about 10 ml). Looked up from germline, CDR1 is DFQATT and CDR2 is SNEGSKA (reference sequence). V trimming: 6 bases; J trimming: 1 base; junction bases outside the gene matches: 8. The CDR3 extends over 14 amino acids.

What was sequenced was blood. The chain links TRBV20-1 to TRBJ1-2; 7 bases align to TRBD1. The sequence came from a woman aged 50 to 60 with Graves' hyperthyroidism that later progressed to Graves' ophthalmopathy. Here the CDR3 DNA reads TGCAGTGCCGCCGGGACAGAAAATAACTATGGCTACACCTTC. As protein: CSAAGTENNYGYTF.